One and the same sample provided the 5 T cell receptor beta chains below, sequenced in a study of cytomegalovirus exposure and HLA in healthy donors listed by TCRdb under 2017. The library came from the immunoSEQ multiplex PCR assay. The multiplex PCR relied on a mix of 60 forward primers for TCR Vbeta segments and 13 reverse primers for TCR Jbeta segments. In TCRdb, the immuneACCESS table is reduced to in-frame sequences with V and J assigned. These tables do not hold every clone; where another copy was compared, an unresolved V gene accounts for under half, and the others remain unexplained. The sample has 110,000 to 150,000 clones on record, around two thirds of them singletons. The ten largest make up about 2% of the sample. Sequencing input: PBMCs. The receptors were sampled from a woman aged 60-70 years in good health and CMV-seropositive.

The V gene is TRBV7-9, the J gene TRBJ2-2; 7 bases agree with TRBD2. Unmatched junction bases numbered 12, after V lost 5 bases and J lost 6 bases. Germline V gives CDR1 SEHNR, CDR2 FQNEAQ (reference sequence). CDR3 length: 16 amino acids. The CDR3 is CASSPFSGLAPGELFF. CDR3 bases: TGTGCCAGCAGCCCCTTTAGCGGGTTAGCCCCCGGGGAGCTGTTTTTT.

The CDR3 nucleotides are TGTGCCAGCAGCTCCCTGACAGGGGGCGTCTCAGATACGCAGTATTTT. This translates into CASSSLTGGVSDTQYF. This chain uses TRBV5-4 with TRBJ2-3, with 10 bases that match TRBD1. Germline loops: CDR1 SGHNT, CDR2 YYREEE (reference sequence). Losses at the gene ends were 3 bases for V and 4 bases for J; bases not matched to a gene: 8. This CDR3 is built from 16 residues.

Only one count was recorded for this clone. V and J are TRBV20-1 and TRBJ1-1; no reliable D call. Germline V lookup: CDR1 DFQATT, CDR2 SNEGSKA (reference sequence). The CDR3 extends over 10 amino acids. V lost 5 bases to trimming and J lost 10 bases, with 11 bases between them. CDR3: CSAPGVVAFF. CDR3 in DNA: TGCAGTGCTCCCGGGGTGGTAGCTTTCTTT.

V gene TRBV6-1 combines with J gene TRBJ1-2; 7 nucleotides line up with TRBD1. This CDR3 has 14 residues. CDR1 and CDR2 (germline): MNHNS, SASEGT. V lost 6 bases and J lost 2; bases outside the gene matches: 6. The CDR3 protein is CASRDRTLNYGYTF. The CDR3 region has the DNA TGTGCCAGCAGGGACAGGACTTTAAACTATGGCTACACCTTC.

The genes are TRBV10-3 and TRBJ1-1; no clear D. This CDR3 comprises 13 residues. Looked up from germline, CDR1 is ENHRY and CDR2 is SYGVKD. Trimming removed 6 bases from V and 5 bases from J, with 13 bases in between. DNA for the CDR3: TGTGCCATCAGCCTCGAGGAGGGAACTGAAGCTTTCTTT. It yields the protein CAISLEEGTEAFF.